This T cell receptor beta chain was captured in a study of identical twins. TCRdb reanalysed the 5' RACE reads using MiXCR and keeps one entry per CDR3 protein. The table has about 720,000 distinct CDR3 sequences, around a sixth seen once. Germline assignment: CDR1 SGHTA and CDR2 FQGNSA. The CDR3 runs 16 residues. V trimming: 1 base; J trimming: 12 bases; junction bases outside the gene matches: 10. The same data also went into a second study, on T cells expressing NK-cell markers.

The sequenced material came from PBMCs. The clonotype was recovered from a woman under 30 in good health. The chain couples TRBV7-2 to TRBJ2-1, with 12 bases that match TRBD2. The CDR3 DNA reads as TGTGCCAGCAGCTTAGGACTAGCGGGAGTAGGGTTGAGGCAGTTCTTC. Translated: CASSLGLAGVGLRQFF.